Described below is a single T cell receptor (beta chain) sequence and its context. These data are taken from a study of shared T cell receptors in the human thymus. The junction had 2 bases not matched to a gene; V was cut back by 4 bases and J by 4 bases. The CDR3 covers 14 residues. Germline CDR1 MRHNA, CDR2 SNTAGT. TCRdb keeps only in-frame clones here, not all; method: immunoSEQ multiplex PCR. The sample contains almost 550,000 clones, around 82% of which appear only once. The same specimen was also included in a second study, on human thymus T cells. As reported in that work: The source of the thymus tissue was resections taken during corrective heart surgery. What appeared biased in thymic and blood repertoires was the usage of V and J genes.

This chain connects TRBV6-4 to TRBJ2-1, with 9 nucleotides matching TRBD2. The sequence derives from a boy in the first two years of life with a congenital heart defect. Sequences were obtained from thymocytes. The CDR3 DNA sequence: TGTGCCAGCAGTGCTAGCGGGATATACAATGAGCAGTTCTTC. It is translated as CASSASGIYNEQFF.